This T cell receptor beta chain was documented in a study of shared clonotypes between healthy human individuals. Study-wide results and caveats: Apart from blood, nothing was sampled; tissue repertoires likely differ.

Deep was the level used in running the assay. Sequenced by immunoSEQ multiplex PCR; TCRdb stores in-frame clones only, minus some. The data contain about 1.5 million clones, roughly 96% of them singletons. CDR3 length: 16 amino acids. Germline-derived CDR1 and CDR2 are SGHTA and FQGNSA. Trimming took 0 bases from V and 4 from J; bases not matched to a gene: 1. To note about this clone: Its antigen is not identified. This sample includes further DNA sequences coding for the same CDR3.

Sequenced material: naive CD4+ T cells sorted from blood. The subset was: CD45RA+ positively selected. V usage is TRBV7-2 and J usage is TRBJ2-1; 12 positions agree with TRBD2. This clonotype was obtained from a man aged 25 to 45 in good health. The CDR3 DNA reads TGTGCCAGCAGCTTAGCGGGACTAGCGGGTTACAATGAGCAGTTCTTC. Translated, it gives CASSLAGLAGYNEQFF.